This T cell receptor beta chain was observed in a study of blood T cell repertoires in COVID-19. About the research overall: Some COVID-19 samples were acute and others convalescent; all came from the United States, Italy and Spain. PBMCs, B-cell-depleted T cells, or T cells provided the cDNA or gDNA that made up the material.

The CDR3 runs 16 residues. V lost 4 bases to trimming and J lost 2 bases; unmatched junction nucleotides: 7. From germline, CDR1 is ENHRY and CDR2 SYGVKD. Under the authors' procedure: Quantification of nucleated cells was approximated via reference gene primer amplification. The protocol was immunoSEQ multiplex PCR, while the TCRdb copy is restricted to in-frame clones and leaves out a portion. V, J and clone size were drawn from that table, and D and trimming were deduced from the DNA. The sample carries fewer than 350,000 clones, about nine tenths recorded once. The Seattle site enrolled patients during active infection and followed them longitudinally.

The clonotype comes from a woman in her 30s with COVID-19, enrolled during active disease. Material: peripheral blood. V is TRBV10-3 and J is TRBJ2-2, with 7 bases lining up with TRBD1. The CDR3 DNA reads as TGTGCCATCAGTGTTGTCGGGACAGTTAACACCGGGGAGCTGTTTTTT. This sequence encodes CAISVVGTVNTGELFF.